This T cell receptor beta chain was captured by sequencing in a study of shared clonotypes between healthy human individuals. Sorted subsets were amplified in replicate PCRs using about 210 ng DNA, 25,000 to 30,000 T cell genomes. Some clones are missing from TCRdb's copy, which holds only in-frame ones; the method was immunoSEQ multiplex PCR. The sample has around 700,000 clones, 60% to 80% seen once; the top ten hold less than 2%. A note on this clone: Antigen unknown.

In germline, CDR1 is LNHDA, CDR2 SQIVND (reference sequence). This CDR3 spans 14 amino acids. V lost 4 bases and J 6 bases, leaving 15 bases between the germline ends. Study results and caveats: Among donors, sharing of clonotypes was expected to be affected by sequencing depth. Non-shared clonotypes showed lower generation probabilities than clonotypes common to all four donors. In general, naive subsets displayed greater estimated richness than memory subsets did.

The chain employs TRBV19 and TRBJ1-2; maybe TRBD1 (6 bases). Sequenced: memory CD4+ T cells sorted from blood. Subset of the sample: CD45RA-negative fraction. This TCR derives from a woman in her twenties or thirties in good health. CDR3 sequence: CASSRPGTPNGYTF. The CDR3 region has the DNA TGTGCCAGTAGTAGGCCCGGGACACCCAATGGCTACACCTTC.